The rows below give T cell receptor beta chains drawn from one sample of a study of blood T cell repertoires in COVID-19. Only in-frame clones appear in the TCRdb table, and some are missing; sequencing was by immunoSEQ multiplex PCR. This sample has about 170,000 clones, with about nine tenths found just once. Sequenced sample: peripheral blood. The receptors were gathered from a woman between 45 and 65 years old with acute or convalescent COVID-19. The conserved cysteine and the conserved F or W are not part of the CDR3 here. The order of the fields is V gene, CDR3 protein.

v_call: TRBV28; cdr3_aa: ASRQDQETQY
v_call: TRBV5-1; cdr3_aa: ASSWSGGANEQF
v_call: TRBV18; cdr3_aa: ASSPSGGRGQPQH
v_call: TRBV7-3; cdr3_aa: ASSKTGYTGELF
v_call: TRBV6-2/TRBV6-3; cdr3_aa: ASSYEGGSGTRYT
v_call: TRBV7-2; cdr3_aa: ASSAGQGGDTEAF
v_call: TRBV18; cdr3_aa: ASSPQGAIMNTEAF
v_call: TRBV21-1; cdr3_aa: ASSMDRGQDTEAF
v_call: TRBV11-2; cdr3_aa: ASSLASGRVLENIQY
v_call: TRBV19; cdr3_aa: ASRRDRDTHGYT
v_call: TRBV15; cdr3_aa: ATSREGQDNQPQH
v_call: TRBV5-1; cdr3_aa: ASSVTSGSGLETQY
v_call: TRBV7-9; cdr3_aa: ASERGGTGELF
v_call: TRBV9; cdr3_aa: ASSVGPGDGYT
v_call: TRBV7-3; cdr3_aa: ASSLTGGQPQH
v_call: TRBV7-9; cdr3_aa: ASSPDRATEAF
v_call: TRBV4-3; cdr3_aa: ASSYRQGINEQF
v_call: TRBV9; cdr3_aa: ASSVEQANYGYT
v_call: TRBV11-2; cdr3_aa: ASSPETGGAGQPQH
v_call: TRBV9; cdr3_aa: ASSPSGRSSYEQY
v_call: TRBV5-1; cdr3_aa: ASSQAGVNTGELF
v_call: TRBV11-3; cdr3_aa: ASSSGGGVNEQF
v_call: TRBV14; cdr3_aa: ASSQGIGDEQY